The 5 T cell receptor beta chains in this list originate from one sample, sequenced in a study of blood T cells in healthy people across ages. Primed by a sample-barcoded 5' primer and a J-beta primer mix, a second PCR proceeded for roughly 6 to 12 cycles. TCRdb independently ran MiXCR on the 5' RACE reads; one entry per CDR3 protein. The top ten clones hold around 14% of a sample with about a million distinct CDR3 sequences, approximately 38% of them seen once. Sample: blood. All receptors come from a young man in good health.

This clonotype was picked up a small number of times. One end of the junction is discordant with germline, which a read error may explain. This chain uses TRBV28 with TRBJ2-1; 7 bases are a match to TRBD1. Germline V gives CDR1 MDHEN, CDR2 SYDVKM. The CDR3 runs 14 residues. This CDR3 reads CASTAKQGINGQFF. Here the CDR3 DNA reads TGTGCCAGCACCGCGAAACAGGGGATCAATGGGCAGTTCTTC.

In its sample, this clonotype was seen many times. The junction departs from the called germline gene at one end, perhaps through a read error. The V gene is TRBV27, the J gene TRBJ2-3; unclear D gene. The CDR3 is made up of 13 amino acids. CDR1 MNHEY and CDR2 SMNVEV come from the germline V gene (reference sequence). CDR3 loop: CASSLFSTDTQYF. The CDR3 region has the DNA TGCGCCAGCAGCTTATTTAGCACAGATACGCAGTATTTT.

The chain carries TRBV6-2 or TRBV6-3 and TRBJ1-6; D remains unclear. The CDR3 is 14 residues long. V shed 7 bases and J shed 5 bases, with 12 bases lying between them. CDR1 is MNHEY, CDR2 SVGEGT, per germline. CDR3 DNA: TGTGCCAGCACCGCGACGAGGGATAATTCACCCCTCCACTTT. Protein product: CASTATRDNSPLHF.

This clonotype was seen a handful of times. The CDR3: CASSETTGTDTQYF. CDR3 in DNA: TGTGCCAGCAGTGAAACGACCGGCACAGATACGCAGTATTTT. This chain joins TRBV12-3 or TRBV12-4 and TRBJ2-3; D unresolved. The CDR3 is made up of 14 amino acids. With 5 bases removed from V and 1 base from J, the gap between germline ends came to 10 bases.

In regard to this clonotype: This may arise from a read error, as a much more abundant clone is one base away. The rearrangement links TRBV20-1 to TRBJ2-3, with D tentatively TRBD1 (5 bases). CDR3 length equals 14 residues. Germline CDR1 DFQATT, CDR2 SNEGSKA (reference sequence). Trimming removed 6 bases from V and 2 bases from J, with 15 bases in between. CDR3 loop: CSAPPGITTDTQYF. CDR3 bases: TGCAGTGCCCCCCCAGGGATCACCACAGATACGCAGTATTTT.